This T cell receptor (beta chain) was sequenced for a study of response to subunit inactivated influenza vaccine. Findings and caveats of the study: With each seasonal influenza vaccination, the authors suggested, few new T cells are recruited.

One entry per CDR3 protein, called by TCRdb with MiXCR from the RT-PCR reads. The sample holds some 190,000 distinct CDR3 sequences, 13% to 15% seen once. Concerning this clonotype itself: Its antigen remains unidentified.

This receptor was obtained from a man in his fifties who received an inactivated influenza vaccine. Sequencing was performed on CD8+ T cells sorted from PBMCs, taken roughly 5 days after vaccination.

CDR3 bases: TGTGCCACCAGTGATCGCCGGGTTTCCTACGAGCAGTACTTC. Amino acids: CATSDRRVSYEQYF. This sequence joins TRBV24-1 and TRBJ2-7; D not certain. The germline gives CDR1 KGHDR, CDR2 SFDVKD. There are 14 residues in the CDR3. Trimming took 3 bases from V and 1 from J, leaving 9 bases between them.